A selection of T cell receptor beta chains follows, all from one sample in a study of blood T cells in healthy people across ages. TCRdb re-analysed the 5' RACE reads in MiXCR, keeping a single row per CDR3 protein. The table records around 990,000 distinct CDR3 sequences, 35% to 40% of them present only once. What was sequenced was blood. Receptor source: a man younger than 35 in good health. The conserved cysteine and the conserved F or W are not part of the CDR3 here. Only some rows state a clone size, as once, few, many or a class for expanded clones.

j_call: TRBJ1-4
v_call: TRBV12-3/TRBV12-4
clone_size: few
cdr3_aa: ASRETNEKLF

j_call: TRBJ1-5
v_call: TRBV2
clone_size: few
cdr3_aa: ASSEDPNQPQH

j_call: TRBJ2-3
v_call: TRBV27
clone_size: few
cdr3_aa: ASSRGGVGTQY

j_call: TRBJ2-2
v_call: TRBV6-2/TRBV6-3
clone_size: NA
cdr3_aa: ASRKNTGELF

j_call: TRBJ1-2
v_call: TRBV12-3/TRBV12-4
clone_size: few
cdr3_aa: ASISGGAILGYT

j_call: TRBJ1-5
v_call: TRBV6-5
clone_size: few
cdr3_aa: ASSRGQPNQPQH

j_call: TRBJ2-5
v_call: TRBV7-2
clone_size: few
cdr3_aa: ASSFDRGLKETQY

j_call: TRBJ2-1
v_call: TRBV12-3/TRBV12-4
clone_size: NA
cdr3_aa: ASSPPGYNNEQF

j_call: TRBJ2-5
v_call: TRBV7-7
clone_size: NA
cdr3_aa: ASSLEWGSEQY

j_call: TRBJ1-5
v_call: TRBV4-2
clone_size: NA
cdr3_aa: ASSQAFLSNQPQH

j_call: TRBJ2-7
v_call: TRBV4-3
clone_size: NA
cdr3_aa: ASSPTVSTGDSYEQY

j_call: TRBJ1-6
v_call: TRBV7-2
clone_size: NA
cdr3_aa: ASSLIGGGGGVSPLH

j_call: TRBJ1-4
v_call: TRBV11-2
clone_size: NA
cdr3_aa: ASSLDPEAELF

j_call: TRBJ2-1
v_call: TRBV11-2
clone_size: NA
cdr3_aa: ASSSYRGNPYNEQF

j_call: TRBJ2-3
v_call: TRBV21-1
clone_size: NA
cdr3_aa: ASSNRDRKSSTDTQY

j_call: TRBJ2-1
v_call: TRBV5-1
clone_size: NA
cdr3_aa: AGSLRQGAINEQF

j_call: TRBJ1-2
v_call: TRBV12-3/TRBV12-4
clone_size: many
cdr3_aa: ASREDRRYGYT

j_call: TRBJ2-7
v_call: TRBV12-3/TRBV12-4
clone_size: NA
cdr3_aa: ASSGLVYNEQY

j_call: TRBJ1-4
v_call: TRBV7-2
clone_size: NA
cdr3_aa: ASSSSREAQKLF

j_call: TRBJ2-1
v_call: TRBV29-1
clone_size: NA
cdr3_aa: GGRSGGYNEQF

j_call: TRBJ2-5
v_call: TRBV9
clone_size: few
cdr3_aa: ASSPGLAGVIPY

j_call: TRBJ2-5
v_call: TRBV12-3/TRBV12-4
clone_size: many
cdr3_aa: ASQRWAETQY

j_call: TRBJ1-4
v_call: TRBV2
clone_size: NA
cdr3_aa: ASRATGATNEKLF

j_call: NA
v_call: TRBV21-1
clone_size: NA
cdr3_aa: ASSKRGGLGETQY

j_call: TRBJ1-1
v_call: TRBV12-3/TRBV12-4
clone_size: NA
cdr3_aa: ASSRDGDFETEAF

j_call: TRBJ2-3
v_call: TRBV12-3/TRBV12-4
clone_size: many
cdr3_aa: ASSRDRNPTDTQY

j_call: TRBJ2-5
v_call: TRBV20-1
clone_size: NA
cdr3_aa: SAREIGGQETQY

j_call: TRBJ2-5
v_call: TRBV28
clone_size: NA
cdr3_aa: ASSLDRPSGTQY